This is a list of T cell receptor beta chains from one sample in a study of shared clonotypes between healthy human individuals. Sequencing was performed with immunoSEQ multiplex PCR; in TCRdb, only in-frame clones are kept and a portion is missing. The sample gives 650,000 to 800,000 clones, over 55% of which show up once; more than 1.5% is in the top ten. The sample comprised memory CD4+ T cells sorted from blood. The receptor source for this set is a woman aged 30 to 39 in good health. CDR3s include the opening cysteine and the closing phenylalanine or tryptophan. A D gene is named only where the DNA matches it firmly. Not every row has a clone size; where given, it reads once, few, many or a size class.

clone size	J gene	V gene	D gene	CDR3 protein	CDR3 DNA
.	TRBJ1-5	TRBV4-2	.	CASSQVEGSPQHF	TGTGCCAGCAGCCAGGTAGAGGGGTCGCCCCAGCATTTT
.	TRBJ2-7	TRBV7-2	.	CASSIRSFREQYF	TGTGCCAGCAGCATTAGGTCCTTTAGGGAGCAGTACTTC
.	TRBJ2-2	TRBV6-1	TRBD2	CASSAGGNTGELFF	TGTGCCAGCAGTGCGGGAGGGAACACCGGGGAGCTGTTTTTT
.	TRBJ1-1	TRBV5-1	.	CASSLQAGNTEAFF	TGCGCCAGCAGCTTGCAGGCGGGGAACACTGAAGCTTTCTTT
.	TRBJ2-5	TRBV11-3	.	CASTGRETQYF	TGTGCCAGCACCGGGCGGGAGACCCAGTACTTC
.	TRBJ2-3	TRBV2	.	CASSGGRSSSTDTQYF	TGTGCCAGCAGTGGAGGACGATCATCTAGCACAGATACGCAGTATTTT
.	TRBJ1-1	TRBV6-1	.	CASIWRGRNTEAFF	TGTGCCAGCATTTGGCGGGGCCGAAACACTGAAGCTTTCTTT
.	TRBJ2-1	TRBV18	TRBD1	CASSPGTGGPDEQFF	TGTGCCAGCTCACCCGGGACAGGGGGTCCGGATGAGCAGTTCTTC
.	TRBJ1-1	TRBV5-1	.	CASSRGARASFNTEAFF	TGCGCCAGCAGCAGGGGGGCCAGGGCCTCGTTTAACACTGAAGCTTTCTTT
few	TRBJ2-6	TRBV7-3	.	CASSPNSLYSGANVLTF	TGTGCCAGCAGCCCCAACAGCCTCTACTCTGGGGCCAACGTCCTGACTTTC
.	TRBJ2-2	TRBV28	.	CASRGTPGGRPTGELFF	TGTGCCAGCAGGGGAACCCCCGGGGGCAGACCCACCGGGGAGCTGTTTTTT
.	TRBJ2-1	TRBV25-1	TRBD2	CASSGLAGVRNEQFF	TGTGCCAGCAGTGGACTAGCGGGAGTGAGAAATGAGCAGTTCTTC
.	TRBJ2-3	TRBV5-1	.	CASSLTDPRLGDTQYF	TGCGCCAGCAGCTTGACGGACCCCCGGCTGGGAGATACGCAGTATTTT
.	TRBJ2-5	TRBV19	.	CASSSTSGETQYF	TGTGCCAGTAGTTCGACGTCCGGAGAGACCCAGTACTTC
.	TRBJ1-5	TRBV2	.	CASSEGGIHSNQPQHF	TGTGCCAGCAGTGAAGGGGGCATTCATAGCAATCAGCCCCAGCATTTT
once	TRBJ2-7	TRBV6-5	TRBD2	CASSFASGTSVGQYF	TGTGCCAGCAGTTTCGCTAGCGGGACTAGCGTCGGGCAGTACTTC
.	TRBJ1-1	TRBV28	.	CATTVGDTEAFF	TGTGCCACCACCGTCGGGGACACTGAAGCTTTCTTT
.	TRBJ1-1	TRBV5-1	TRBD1	CASSAGQPNTEAFF	TGCGCCAGCAGCGCGGGACAGCCGAACACTGAAGCTTTCTTT
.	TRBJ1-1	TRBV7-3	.	CASSTQRNTEAFF	TGTGCCAGCAGCACGCAGAGGAACACTGAAGCTTTCTTT
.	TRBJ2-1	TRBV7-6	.	CASSTPGNEQFF	TGTGCCAGCAGCACACCGGGCAATGAGCAGTTCTTC
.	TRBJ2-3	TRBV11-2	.	CASSPLERPTGTQYF	TGTGCCAGCAGCCCCCTAGAGAGGCCAACAGGTACGCAGTATTTT
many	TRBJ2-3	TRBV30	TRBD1	CAWGTGTQYF	TGTGCCTGGGGGACAGGGACGCAGTATTTT
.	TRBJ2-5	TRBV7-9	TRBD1	CASSFWTGQETQYF	TGTGCCAGCAGCTTTTGGACAGGTCAAGAGACCCAGTACTTC
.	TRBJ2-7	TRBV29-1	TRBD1	CSVHLTGGPYEQYF	TGCAGCGTCCACCTTACAGGGGGTCCCTACGAGCAGTACTTC
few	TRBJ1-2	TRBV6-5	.	CASSLKGRGYGYTF	TGTGCCAGCAGCCTGAAGGGGCGCGGCTATGGCTACACCTTC
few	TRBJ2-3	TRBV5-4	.	CASSSTRGADTQYF	TGTGCCAGCAGCTCGACTAGAGGGGCAGATACGCAGTATTTT
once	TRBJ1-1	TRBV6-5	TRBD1	CASSSPNRGWDTEAFF	TGTGCCAGCAGTTCACCAAACAGGGGATGGGACACTGAAGCTTTCTTT
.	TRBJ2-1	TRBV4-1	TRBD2	CASSQARLAVPYNEQFF	TGCGCCAGCAGCCAAGCGCGCCTAGCGGTCCCATACAATGAGCAGTTCTTC
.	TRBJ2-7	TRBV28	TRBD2	CASSPGGGTIYEQYF	TGTGCCAGCAGTCCCGGGGGGGGGACAATCTACGAGCAGTACTTC
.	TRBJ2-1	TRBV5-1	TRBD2	CASKLAGSYNEQFF	TGCGCCAGCAAACTAGCGGGTTCCTACAATGAGCAGTTCTTC
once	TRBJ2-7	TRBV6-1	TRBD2	CASRAGTTNYEQYF	TGTGCCAGCAGGGCCGGGACTACAAACTACGAGCAGTACTTC
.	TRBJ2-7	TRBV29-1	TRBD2	CSATLSGGRYSYEQYF	TGCAGCGCGACCCTCAGTGGCGGGAGATACTCCTACGAGCAGTACTTC
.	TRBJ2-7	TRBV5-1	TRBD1	CASSLGTGGLEQYF	TGCGCCAGCAGCTTAGGGACAGGGGGCCTCGAGCAGTACTTC
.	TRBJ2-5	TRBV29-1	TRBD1	CSGRQGGETQYF	TGCAGCGGAAGACAGGGCGGGGAGACCCAGTACTTC
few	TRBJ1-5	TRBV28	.	CASSFFRLKGGNQPQHF	TGTGCCAGCAGTTTCTTTCGACTGAAAGGGGGGAATCAGCCCCAGCATTTT
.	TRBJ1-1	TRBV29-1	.	CSGARSNTEAFF	TGCAGTGGTGCGAGATCAAACACTGAAGCTTTCTTT
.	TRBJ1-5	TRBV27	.	CASSPREENQPQHF	TGTGCCAGCAGTCCCCGGGAGGAGAATCAGCCCCAGCATTTT
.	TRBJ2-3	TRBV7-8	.	CASSPRTVLLTDTQYF	TGTGCCAGCAGCCCACGGACCGTCCTTCTTACAGATACGCAGTATTTT
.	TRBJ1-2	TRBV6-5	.	CASRSGQVYGYTF	TGTGCCAGCAGATCGGGACAAGTCTATGGCTACACCTTC
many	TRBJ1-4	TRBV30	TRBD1	CAWGQGSATNEKLFF	TGTGCCTGGGGACAGGGGTCTGCAACTAATGAAAAACTGTTTTTT
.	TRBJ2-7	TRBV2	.	CASSRTGTTRGEQYF	TGTGCCAGCAGCCGAACCGGGACGACACGGGGAGAGCAGTACTTC
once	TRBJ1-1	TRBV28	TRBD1	CASSFLRGHTEAFF	TGTGCCAGCAGTTTTCTCAGGGGGCACACTGAAGCTTTCTTT
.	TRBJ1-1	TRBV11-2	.	CASSLGRGDQAFF	TGTGCCAGCAGCTTAGGGCGAGGGGATCAAGCTTTCTTT
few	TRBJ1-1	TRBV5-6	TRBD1	CASSYGDRVNTEAFF	TGTGCCAGCAGCTATGGGGACAGGGTGAACACTGAAGCTTTCTTT
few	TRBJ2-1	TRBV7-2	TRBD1	CASSPRDSPNEQFF	TGTGCCAGCAGCCCCCGGGACAGCCCCAATGAGCAGTTCTTC
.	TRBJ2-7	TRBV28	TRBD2	CASRVAGGLTYEQYF	TGTGCCAGCAGAGTAGCGGGAGGGTTAACCTACGAGCAGTACTTC
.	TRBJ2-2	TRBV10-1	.	CASSRQRGTGELFF	TGCGCCAGCAGTAGACAACGGGGCACCGGGGAGCTGTTTTTT
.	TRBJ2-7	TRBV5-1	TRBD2	CASKREGYEQYF	TGCGCCAGCAAGCGGGAGGGGTACGAGCAGTACTTC
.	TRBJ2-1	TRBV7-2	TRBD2	CASSLQIAGGLNEQFF	TGTGCCAGCAGCTTACAGATTGCGGGAGGGCTCAATGAGCAGTTCTTC
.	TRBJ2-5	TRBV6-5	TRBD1	CASSDRAPQETQYF	TGTGCCAGCTCTGACAGGGCCCCACAAGAGACCCAGTACTTC
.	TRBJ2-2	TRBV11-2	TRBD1	CASSSQGAGELFF	TGTGCCAGCAGCTCACAGGGGGCCGGGGAGCTGTTTTTT
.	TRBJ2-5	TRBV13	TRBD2	CASSRRGGAQETQYF	TGTGCCAGCAGCCGTCGGGGGGGTGCCCAAGAGACCCAGTACTTC
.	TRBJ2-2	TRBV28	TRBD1	CASSLRTGENTGELFF	TGTGCCAGCAGTCTCAGGACAGGGGAGAACACCGGGGAGCTGTTTTTT
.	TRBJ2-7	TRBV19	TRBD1	CASRQGIGVGYEQYF	TGTGCCAGTCGACAGGGAATCGGGGTCGGATACGAGCAGTACTTC
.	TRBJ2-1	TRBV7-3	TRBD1	CASSLLLVGQDNEQFF	TGTGCCAGCAGCTTACTCCTAGTTGGACAGGACAATGAGCAGTTCTTC
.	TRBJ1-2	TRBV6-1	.	CASSESMGSVGYTF	TGTGCCAGCAGTGAATCGATGGGAAGTGTCGGCTACACCTTC
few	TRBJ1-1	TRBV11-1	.	CASTPRRAGNTEAFF	TGTGCCAGCACACCTCGGAGGGCCGGGAACACTGAAGCTTTCTTT
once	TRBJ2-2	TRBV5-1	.	CASSLEARVTTNTGELFF	TGCGCCAGCAGCTTGGAAGCTAGGGTTACGACGAACACCGGGGAGCTGTTTTTT
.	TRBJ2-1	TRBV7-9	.	CASSLRDASRGEQFF	TGTGCCAGCAGCTTACGCGATGCTAGCCGTGGTGAGCAGTTCTTC
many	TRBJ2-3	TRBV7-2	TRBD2	CASSLVAGGQGDTQYF	TGTGCCAGCAGCTTAGTCGCGGGAGGCCAGGGAGATACGCAGTATTTT